The 21 T cell receptor beta chains below come from one sample, sequenced in a study of blood T cell repertoires in COVID-19. Sequenced by immunoSEQ multiplex PCR; TCRdb stores in-frame clones only, minus some. In the table there are 200,000 to 250,000 clones, roughly 80% of which are singletons. The specimen sequenced was peripheral blood. These receptors were obtained from a man aged 30-40 years with active or convalescent COVID-19.

This chain uses TRBV9 with TRBJ2-3; 11 bases are shared with TRBD2. V trimming: 6 bases; J trimming: 5 bases; junction bases outside the gene matches: 5. There are 14 residues in the CDR3. Germline assignment: CDR1 SGDLS and CDR2 YYNGEE. CDR3 residues: CASTLAGGEDTQYF. In DNA form, the CDR3 reads TGTGCCAGCACTCTAGCGGGAGGCGAAGATACGCAGTATTTT.

The rearrangement joins TRBV7-9 to TRBJ2-1; TRBD2 agrees at 8 bases. V was pared by 5 bases and J by 7 bases, with 4 bases of the junction left unmatched. CDR1 and CDR2 (germline): SEHNR, FQNEAQ (reference sequence). This CDR3 region has 13 residues. The CDR3 DNA is TGTGCCAGCAGCATTGGACTAGCTAATGAGCAGTTCTTC. The encoded protein is CASSIGLANEQFF.

This sequence joins TRBV23-1 and TRBJ2-5, with TRBD2 matching over 9 bases. TRBV23-1 is labeled an ORF, and its function is uncertain. The V and J ends lost 0 bases and 3 bases, in that order; junction bases with no gene match: 11. The CDR3 totals 18 residues. In nucleotides, the CDR3 is TGCGCCAGCAGTCAATCCACCCCCCGAGCTAGCGGGGAAGAGACCCAGTACTTC. Its protein product is CASSQSTPRASGEETQYF.

The chain carries TRBV7-9 and TRBJ2-3; D perhaps matches TRBD1 (6 bases). Germline assignment: CDR1 SEHNR and CDR2 FQNEAQ (reference sequence). V shed 3 bases and J shed 4 bases, with 14 bases lying between them. This CDR3 spans 15 amino acids. The CDR3 region has the DNA TGTGCCAGCAGCTTGACCCCAGGGGTCGCAGATACGCAGTATTTT. This codes for CASSLTPGVADTQYF.

Remarks on this clone: Other nucleotide sequences from this sample produce the same CDR3. The chain is built from TRBV30 and TRBJ1-5; D uncertain. The V and J ends lost 0 bases and 2 bases respectively, with 8 bases between them. CDR1 is GTSNPN and CDR2 is SVGIG in the germline V gene (reference sequence). There are 14 residues in the CDR3. The CDR3 spells CAWSVPGGNQPQHF. CDR3 coding DNA: TGTGCCTGGAGTGTGCCCGGGGGCAATCAGCCCCAGCATTTT.

The V gene is TRBV5-5, the J gene TRBJ2-1; 13 bases map to TRBD2. Germline assignment: CDR1 SGHKS and CDR2 YYEKEE (reference sequence). The CDR3 runs 15 residues. Losses at the gene ends were 4 bases for V and 6 bases for J; bases not matched to a gene: 4. The CDR3 here is CASSGGLAGFNEQFF. The DNA for the CDR3 is TGTGCCAGCAGCGGGGGACTAGCGGGATTCAATGAGCAGTTCTTC.

This rearrangement joins TRBV6-5 to TRBJ2-3; D possibly corresponds to TRBD2 (5 bases). The CDR3 spans 15 residues. V lost 7 bases and J 0 bases, leaving 14 bases between the germline ends. Germline V gene lookup returns CDR1 MNHEY and CDR2 SVGAGI. The CDR3 loop is CASTPYSESTDTQYF. CDR3 sequence (DNA): TGTGCCAGCACACCCTATAGCGAAAGCACAGATACGCAGTATTTT.

This clone appeared a few times. The chain couples TRBV5-1 to TRBJ1-2, with D possibly being TRBD1 (5 bases). This CDR3 is built from 14 residues. V was pared by 0 bases and J by 4 bases, with 10 bases between. The germline CDR1 and CDR2 sequences are SGHRS and YFSETQ. The CDR3 DNA follows: TGCGCCAGCAGCTTGGAGGGGTCCCTCTATGGCTACACCTTC. Its translation: CASSLEGSLYGYTF. Combining the CDR3 with reference TRBV5-1 and TRBJ1-2 gives the whole variable domain KAGVTQTPRYLIKTRGQQVTLSCSPISGHRSVSWYQQTPGQGLQFLFEYFSETQRNKGNFPGRFSGRQFSNSRSEMNVSTLELGDSALYLCASSLEGSLYGYTFGSGTRLTVV.

In this sample, this clone turned up many times. The chain has TRBV30 and TRBJ2-1; 16 bases map to TRBD2. The CDR3 contains 15 residues. CDR1 is GTSNPN, CDR2 SVGIG, per germline (reference sequence). V lost 3 bases, J lost 6 bases, and 2 bases stayed unmatched. Written as DNA, the CDR3 is TGTGCCTGGAGGGGACTAGCGGGAGGGGGCAATGAGCAGTTCTTC. Translated: CAWRGLAGGGNEQFF. Full variable domain (outside the CDR3, taken from reference TRBV30 and TRBJ2-1): SQTIHQWPATLVQPVGSPLSLECTVEGTSNPNLYWYRQAAGRGLQLLFYSVGIGQISSEVPQNLSASRPQDRQFILSSKKLLLSDSGFYLCAWRGLAGGGNEQFFGPGTRLTVL.

This clone was seen once. This chain links TRBV9 with TRBJ2-7; 7 bases are shared with TRBD1. Germline V gene sequence: CDR1 SGDLS, CDR2 YYNGEE. The V segment lost 4 bases and the J segment 2 bases; nucleotides outside the gene matches: 3. The CDR3 has 13 residues. CDR3 DNA: TGTGCCAGCAGCCCGGGACAGACCTACGAGCAGTACTTC. It specifies CASSPGQTYEQYF. Full variable domain (rest looked up from reference TRBV9 and TRBJ2-7): DSGVTQTPKHLITATGQRVTLRCSPRSGDLSVYWYQQSLDQGLQFLIQYYNGEERAKGNILERFSAQQFPDLHSELNLSSLELGDSALYFCASSPGQTYEQYFGPGTRLTVT.

The V and J genes are TRBV9 and TRBJ2-3; 8 nucleotides match TRBD2. CDR1 and CDR2 (germline): SGDLS, YYNGEE. This CDR3 has 16 amino acids. V dropped 1 base and J dropped 2; count of bases not matched to a gene: 6. CDR3 sequence: CASSVRERGHTDTQYF. Written as DNA, the CDR3 is TGTGCCAGCAGCGTAAGGGAGCGGGGGCACACAGATACGCAGTATTTT.

The chain's CDR3 is CASSTGGARTDQPQHF. The DNA for the CDR3 is TGTGCCAGCAGTACGGGGGGTGCCAGAACGGATCAGCCCCAGCATTTT. V and J are TRBV27 and TRBJ1-5, with D perhaps matching TRBD1 (5 bases). This CDR3 contains 16 residues. Germline V gives CDR1 MNHEY, CDR2 SMNVEV (reference sequence). V lost 5 bases and J lost 5, with 19 bases in between.

This clone was found a few times. The chain links TRBV7-9 to TRBJ2-3; the D gene is possibly TRBD1 (6 bases). CDR1 and CDR2 from the germline V gene are SEHNR and FQNEAQ (reference sequence). Trimming took 2 bases from V and 2 from J, leaving 11 bases between them. The CDR3 is 15 amino acids. CDR3 DNA sequence: TGTGCCAGCAGCTTATCGACAGGTAACACAGATACGCAGTATTTT. Translation gives CASSLSTGNTDTQYF.

This chain uses TRBV5-1 with TRBJ2-7, with 8 bases lining up with TRBD2. The V and J ends lost 4 bases and 0 bases, in that order; junction bases with no gene match: 6. The germline CDR1 and CDR2 sequences are SGHRS and YFSETQ. The CDR3 is 15 amino acids. The CDR3 spells CASSTRGGPSYEQYF. The CDR3 coding sequence is TGCGCCAGCAGCACCCGCGGGGGGCCCTCCTACGAGCAGTACTTC.

The rearrangement joins TRBV29-1 to TRBJ1-1; D not certain. Deletions cut 4 bases from V and 7 bases from J, with 19 bases between. The germline CDR1 and CDR2 sequences are SQVTM and ANQGSEA. The CDR3 is 14 amino acids. The CDR3 region is CSVASNQEAGEAFF. The CDR3 nucleotides read TGCAGCGTTGCGTCGAACCAGGAAGCGGGTGAAGCTTTCTTT. The full variable domain, completed using reference TRBV29-1 and TRBJ1-1, is SAVISQKPSRDICQRGTSLTIQCQVDSQVTMMFWYRQQPGQSLTLIATANQGSEATYESGFVIDKFPISRPNLTFSTLTVSNMSPEDSSIYLCSVASNQEAGEAFFGQGTRLTVV.

This chain links TRBV5-1 with TRBJ1-2, with D uncertain. CDR3 length: 14 residues. Between the trimmed V and J ends, which lost 4 bases and 1 base, there was a span of 11 bases. CDR1 is SGHRS, CDR2 YFSETQ, per germline. The CDR3 nucleotides are TGCGCCAGCAGCCCCTCCCCGGGTAACTATGGCTACACCTTC. It translates to CASSPSPGNYGYTF.

This clone was detected a few times. V and J are TRBV7-2 and TRBJ2-7, with D maybe TRBD1 (5 bases). The CDR3 runs to 13 residues. Germline lookup yields CDR1 SGHTA and CDR2 FQGNSA. V was trimmed by 0 bases and J by 4 bases, leaving 7 bases between them. In DNA form, the CDR3 reads TGTGCCAGCAGCTTAGCGCAGGGATACGAGCAGTACTTC. Encoded protein: CASSLAQGYEQYF.

The chain links TRBV6-2 or TRBV6-3 to TRBJ2-1, with a weak D call TRBD1 (6 bases). V lost 4 bases and J 7 bases, leaving 11 bases between the germline ends. CDR3 length equals 13 residues. Germline CDR1 and CDR2: MNHEY and SVGEGT. The CDR3 DNA follows: TGTGCCAGCAGTTTTCGAGGGGGAAATGAGCAGTTCTTC. It is translated as CASSFRGGNEQFF.

This clone was detected only once. The chain links TRBV27 to TRBJ2-1, with 7 positions matching TRBD1. Trimming removed 5 bases from V and 6 bases from J; junction bases left unmatched: 16. There are 17 residues in the CDR3. Germline lookup yields CDR1 MNHEY and CDR2 SMNVEV (reference sequence). CDR3 amino acids: CASSGDRGGPRGNEQFF. CDR3 DNA sequence: TGTGCCAGCAGTGGGGACAGAGGGGGCCCCCGGGGCAATGAGCAGTTCTTC.

The V call is TRBV5-4, the J call TRBJ1-2; 11 bases align to TRBD1. The V gene end was trimmed by 2 bases and the J gene end by 2 bases; junction bases not matched to a gene: 5. The CDR3 has 16 amino acids. Germline loops: CDR1 SGHNT, CDR2 YYREEE (reference sequence). The chain's CDR3 is CASSFGQGASNYGYTF. Here the CDR3 DNA reads TGTGCCAGCAGCTTTGGACAGGGGGCGTCAAACTATGGCTACACCTTC.

V is TRBV5-8 and J is TRBJ1-5; D ambiguous. V lost 1 base, J lost 11 bases, and 7 bases lay in between. This CDR3 is 11 amino acids long. Germline CDR1 SGHTS, CDR2 YDEGEE. Written as DNA, the CDR3 is TGTGCCAGCAGCTTGCGGGGAGCCCAGCATTTT. Protein: CASSLRGAQHF.